These 17 T cell receptor beta chains were all obtained from the same sample, sequenced in a study. Via MiXCR, TCRdb re-called the 5' RACE reads, giving one row per CDR3 protein. The sample lists 60,000 to 65,000 distinct CDR3 sequences, around a fifth occurring once. Sequenced material: memory CD4+ T cells sorted from a lymph node. The subset was: memory CD4+ T cells, CD4+CD45RO+CD25-. These receptors originate from a female donor with breast cancer.

This rearrangement joins TRBV5-1 to TRBJ2-5; D perhaps matches TRBD1 (5 bases). Germline CDR1 is SGHRS and CDR2 is YFSETQ. CDR3 length equals 15 residues. V gave up 0 bases and J gave up 1 base, with 10 bases separating them. DNA for the CDR3: TGCGCCAGCAGCTTGGTCACAGGTTCCCAAGAGACCCAGTACTTC. Translated, it gives CASSLVTGSQETQYF.

CDR3 amino acids: CASSHRDSPLHF. The CDR3 nucleotides read TGTGCCAGCAGCCACAGGGATTCACCCCTCCACTTT. V usage is TRBV3-1 and J usage is TRBJ1-6, with D perhaps matching TRBD1 (5 bases). V shed 3 bases and J shed 8 bases, with 5 bases lying between them. Germline CDR1 is LGHDT and CDR2 is YNNKEL (reference sequence). CDR3 length: 12 residues.

This clonotype was seen repeatedly, ten times or more. This chain joins TRBV4-3 and TRBJ1-1; D is unclear. Germline values: CDR1 LGHNA, CDR2 YSLEER. The V and J ends lost 4 bases and 8 bases respectively, with 14 bases between them. The CDR3 length is 13 residues. The CDR3 protein is CASSRRRTDEAFF. The CDR3 DNA sequence: TGCGCCAGCAGCCGGAGAAGGACGGACGAAGCTTTCTTT.

The chain joins TRBV7-3 to TRBJ2-2; D is perhaps TRBD1 (6 bases). Per germline, CDR1 SGHTA and CDR2 FQGTGA. Trimming cost V 3 bases and J 2 bases, with 13 bases left between them. CDR3 length: 16 amino acids. The CDR3 reads CASSFAGTRNTGELFF. Here the CDR3 DNA reads TGTGCCAGCAGCTTTGCCGGGACACGCAACACCGGGGAGCTGTTTTTT.

There are a few counts of this clonotype. This rearrangement joins TRBV7-2 to TRBJ1-1, with a possible D match to TRBD1 (5 bases). The germline CDR1 and CDR2 sequences are SGHTA and FQGNSA. V was trimmed by 2 bases and J by 11 bases, leaving 18 bases between them. The CDR3 is made up of 14 amino acids. The CDR3 spells CASSLYSGDKGAFF. The DNA for the CDR3 is TGTGCCAGCAGCTTATACAGCGGCGATAAGGGGGCTTTCTTT. The variable domain in full, completed from reference TRBV7-2 and TRBJ1-1, reads GAGVSQSPSNKVTEKGKDVELRCDPISGHTALYWYRQSLGQGLEFLIYFQGNSAPDKSGLPSDRFSAERTGGSVSTLTIQRTQQEDSAVYLCASSLYSGDKGAFFGQGTRLTVV.

This clonotype was counted ten times or more. The genes are TRBV7-6 and TRBJ1-3, with TRBD1 as a possible D gene (6 bases). Germline loops: CDR1 SGHVS, CDR2 FNYEAQ. V lost 3 bases to trimming and J lost 4 bases, with 16 bases between them. The CDR3 totals 16 residues. CDR3 bases: TGTGCCAGCAGCTTGACGGGGACAACTGCGGGAAACACCATATATTTT. It encodes CASSLTGTTAGNTIYF.

There are a few counts of this clonotype. The chain has TRBV28 and TRBJ2-3; TRBD2 agrees at 9 bases. The J segment lost 4 bases and the V segment lost 7 bases, leaving 9 bases of the junction unmatched. This CDR3 is built from 15 residues. CDR1 MDHEN and CDR2 SYDVKM come from the germline V gene. Here the CDR3 DNA reads TGTGCCAGCACCCCTTGGGGACTAGCATCAGATACGCAGTATTTT. This codes for CASTPWGLASDTQYF.

The genes are TRBV29-1 and TRBJ2-2; 7 nucleotides match TRBD2. The V and J ends lost 7 bases and 1 base, in that order; junction bases with no gene match: 9. The CDR3 loop spans 15 amino acids. Germline V gene data show CDR1 as SQVTM and CDR2 as ANQGSEA. The CDR3 spells CSAVRGGVNTGELFF. The CDR3 DNA reads as TGCAGCGCCGTTAGGGGAGGGGTGAACACCGGGGAGCTGTTTTTT.

This clonotype was seen a few times. This chain links TRBV4-1 with TRBJ1-1; TRBD1 agrees at 10 bases. This CDR3 is built from 14 residues. CDR1 and CDR2 from the germline V gene are MGHRA and YSYEKL. V lost 6 bases to trimming and J lost 4 bases; unmatched junction nucleotides: 5. The CDR3 region is CASSRQGAFTEAFF. The CDR3 DNA is TGCGCCAGCAGTCGACAGGGGGCGTTCACTGAAGCTTTCTTT.

This rearrangement joins TRBV5-1 to TRBJ2-3; weak D call: TRBD1 (7 bases). Between the trimmed V and J ends, which lost 7 bases and 0 bases, there was a span of 15 bases. The length of the CDR3 is 15 residues. Germline V gene sequence: CDR1 SGHRS, CDR2 YFSETQ. DNA of the CDR3: TGCGCCAGCCACAGGGGAGGATCAAGCACAGATACGCAGTATTTT. It specifies CASHRGGSSTDTQYF. The whole variable domain, remainder taken from reference TRBV5-1 and TRBJ2-3, is KAGVTQTPRYLIKTRGQQVTLSCSPISGHRSVSWYQQTPGQGLQFLFEYFSETQRNKGNFPGRFSGRQFSNSRSEMNVSTLELGDSALYLCASHRGGSSTDTQYFGPGTRLTVL.

There are a few counts of this clonotype. V gene TRBV6-6 combines with J gene TRBJ2-5; TRBD2 matches at 8 bases. The CDR3 is 15 residues long. Trimming cost V 6 bases and J 2 bases; bases outside gene matches: 8. Per the germline V gene, CDR1 is MNHNY and CDR2 is SVGAGI (reference sequence). The CDR3 DNA is TGTGCCAGCAGCAAGGGGACTAGTGTACAAGAGACCCAGTACTTC. It codes for CASSKGTSVQETQYF.

In its sample, this clonotype was seen a few times. This chain connects TRBV6-6 to TRBJ2-1; possible D gene TRBD2, 7 bases. The CDR3 has 12 residues. Germline CDR1 and CDR2: MNHNY and SVGAGI (reference sequence). Trimming cost V 0 bases and J 13 bases, with 10 bases left between them. The CDR3 coding sequence is TGTGCCAGCAGTTACTCCACGGGGGGCCAGTTCTTC. It yields the protein CASSYSTGGQFF.

This clonotype was picked up a small number of times. This chain uses TRBV20-1 with TRBJ2-3, with 7 positions matching TRBD2. V lost 2 bases and J lost 0; bases outside the gene matches: 17. The CDR3 spans 19 residues. The germline V gene has CDR1 DFQATT and CDR2 SNEGSKA (reference sequence). The CDR3 loop reads CSARLPASGDLFSTDTQYF. The CDR3 DNA sequence: TGCAGTGCTAGACTCCCGGCTAGCGGAGACCTTTTTAGCACAGATACGCAGTATTTT.

This clonotype has a handful of counts. The chain carries TRBV29-1 and TRBJ2-1, with 10 bases aligning to TRBD2. Germline trimming cut 8 bases from V and 6 bases from J; bases unmatched to any gene: 10. The CDR3 sequence is 14 residues long. Germline-derived CDR1 and CDR2 are SQVTM and ANQGSEA. CDR3 sequence: CSSYKREGGNEQFF. The DNA for the CDR3 is TGCAGCTCATATAAGCGGGAGGGGGGCAATGAGCAGTTCTTC.

This clonotype was seen more than once but under ten times. CDR3 loop: CSARTSFSYEQYF. In nucleotides, the CDR3 is TGCAGTGCCAGGACTAGCTTCTCCTACGAGCAGTACTTC. The chain carries TRBV20-1 and TRBJ2-7, with 8 bases lining up with TRBD2. The V gene end was trimmed by 6 bases and the J gene end by 0 bases; junction bases not matched to a gene: 4. Germline CDR1 and CDR2: DFQATT and SNEGSKA (reference sequence). CDR3 length: 13 residues.

On this clonotype itself: A much larger clone lies a single base off, so this may be a read error. This chain connects TRBV6-5 to TRBJ2-7, with a tentative D call TRBD2 (6 bases). There are 15 residues in the CDR3. The germline V gene encodes CDR1 MNHEY and CDR2 SVGAGI. V was clipped by 5 bases and J by 1 base, with 15 bases between them. CDR3 DNA: TGTGCCAGCAGTGCCCGGCTCGGGAGTTCCTACGAGCAGTACTTC. Residues: CASSARLGSSYEQYF.

In regard to this clonotype: This may be a read error, as it is one base from a much larger clone. The chain couples TRBV7-9 to TRBJ1-1; D is unclear. Germline CDR1 reads SEHNR; CDR2 reads FQNEAQ (reference sequence). This CDR3 comprises 14 residues. Trimming took 5 bases from V and 4 from J, leaving 14 bases between them. The CDR3 protein is CASSASRVTTEAFF. The CDR3 nucleotides read TGTGCCAGCAGCGCCTCGAGAGTGACCACTGAAGCTTTCTTT. Filled out from reference TRBV7-9 and TRBJ1-1, the complete variable domain reads DTGVSQNPRHKITKRGQNVTFRCDPISEHNRLYWYRQTLGQGPEFLTYFQNEAQLEKSRLLSDRFSAERPKGSFSTLEIQRTEQGDSAMYLCASSASRVTTEAFFGQGTRLTVV.